This TCR beta chain was recorded in a study of neoadjuvant anti-PD-1 for oral cavity cancer. Study summary: Patients without progression received a fourth nivolumab dose around day 43, then surgical resection on days 50-56.

Described time point: after neoadjuvant nivolumab, at surgical resection. Sequencing used immunoSEQ multiplex PCR; TCRdb keeps in-frame clones, though not all of them. In the table there are about 12,000 clones, about 71% of which are singletons. V was cut by 0 bases and J by 1 base, with 8 bases left in between. The CDR3 has 14 residues. Per the germline V gene, CDR1 is SGDLS and CDR2 is YYNGEE. The rearrangement joins TRBV9 to TRBJ2-7; no definite D call. The material sequenced was PBMCs, taken after nivolumab (anti-PD-1) treatment. The receptor was isolated from a person between 40 and 80 years old with oral cavity squamous cell carcinoma. CDR3 bases: TGTGCCAGCAGCGTAGAAGAGGCTTCCTACGAGCAGTACTTC. Its protein product is CASSVEEASYEQYF.